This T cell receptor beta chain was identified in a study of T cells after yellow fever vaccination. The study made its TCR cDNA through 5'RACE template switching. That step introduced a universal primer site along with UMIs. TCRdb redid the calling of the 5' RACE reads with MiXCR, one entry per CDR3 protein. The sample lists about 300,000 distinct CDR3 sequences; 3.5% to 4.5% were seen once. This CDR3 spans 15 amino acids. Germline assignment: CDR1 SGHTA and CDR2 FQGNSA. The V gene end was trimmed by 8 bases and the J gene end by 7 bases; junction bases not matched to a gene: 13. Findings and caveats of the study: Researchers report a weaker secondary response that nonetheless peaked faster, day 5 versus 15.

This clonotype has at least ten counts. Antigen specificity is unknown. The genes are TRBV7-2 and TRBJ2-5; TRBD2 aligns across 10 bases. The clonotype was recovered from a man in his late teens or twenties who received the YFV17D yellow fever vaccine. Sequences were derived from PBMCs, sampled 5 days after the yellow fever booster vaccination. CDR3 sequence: CASQPSGGDLRTQYF. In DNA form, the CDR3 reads TGTGCCAGCCAGCCTAGCGGGGGTGACCTACGGACCCAGTACTTC. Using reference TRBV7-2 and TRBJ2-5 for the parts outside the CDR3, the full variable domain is GAGVSQSPSNKVTEKGKDVELRCDPISGHTALYWYRQSLGQGLEFLIYFQGNSAPDKSGLPSDRFSAERTGGSVSTLTIQRTQQEDSAVYLCASQPSGGDLRTQYFGPGTRLLVL.